This is a list of T cell receptor beta chains from one sample in a study of CD8 T cells in ankylosing spondylitis. Using its own MiXCR run on the 5' RACE reads, TCRdb lists one record per CDR3 protein. The sample consists of 500,000 to 650,000 distinct CDR3 sequences, roughly 5.3% of them appearing once. Sequenced material: blood, either unsorted or a sorted T cell fraction (not recorded which). The receptors come from a male donor with ankylosing spondylitis. Both conserved end residues are part of each CDR3. D genes are given only for firm matches. The size of a clone is reported for some rows only, either as once, few or many, or as a class for expanded clones.

d_call	clone_size	j_call	v_call	cdr3_aa	cdr3_nt
TRBD1	many	TRBJ2-7	TRBV27	CASIRQGSYEQYF	TGTGCCAGCATAAGACAGGGCTCCTACGAGCAGTACTTC
NA	many	TRBJ1-5	TRBV5-5	CASSLSAVSNQPQHF	TGTGCCAGCAGCTTGTCTGCGGTTAGCAATCAGCCCCAGCATTTT
TRBD1	many	TRBJ1-2	TRBV10-3	CAISGQGGNGYTF	TGTGCCATCAGTGGACAGGGAGGAAACGGCTACACCTTC
TRBD1	few	TRBJ2-1	TRBV15	CATSRHKGQGWRGGNEQFF	TGTGCCACCAGCAGACACAAAGGACAGGGGTGGCGCGGAGGGAATGAGCAGTTCTTC
NA	many	TRBJ2-4	TRBV12-3/TRBV12-4	CASSLEQLYGIQYF	TGTGCCAGCAGTTTAGAACAGCTTTACGGTATTCAGTACTTC
NA	many	TRBJ1-1	TRBV12-3/TRBV12-4	CASSWEGWGTEAFF	TGTGCCAGCTCTTGGGAGGGTTGGGGCACTGAAGCTTTCTTT
NA	few	TRBJ1-5	TRBV6-5	CASSYPPNRDDQPQHF	TGTGCCAGCAGTTACCCCCCTAACAGGGACGATCAGCCCCAGCATTTT
TRBD2	many	TRBJ2-7	TRBV5-5	CASSSGTSGGLYEQYF	TGTGCCAGCAGCTCCGGGACTAGCGGGGGCCTCTACGAGCAGTACTTC
TRBD2	NA	TRBJ2-5	TRBV20-1	CRVAGGPGETQYF	TGCAGAGTGGCGGGAGGGCCAGGGGAGACCCAGTACTTC
NA	NA	TRBJ1-2	TRBV6-1	CASSDLVGGFNYGYTF	TGTGCCAGCAGTGACCTCGTAGGGGGGTTTAACTATGGCTACACCTTC
TRBD2	many	TRBJ2-3	TRBV20-1	CSAREVLLAGGPDTQYF	TGCAGTGCTAGAGAGGTTTTACTAGCGGGAGGCCCAGATACGCAGTATTTT
NA	many	TRBJ1-4	TRBV29-1	CSVEVLSAINEKLFF	TGCAGCGTTGAAGTACTGTCAGCTATAAATGAAAAACTGTTTTTT
NA	NA	TRBJ1-1	TRBV6-1	CASSDGGTVNTEAFF	TGTGCCAGCAGCGACGGGGGTACCGTGAACACTGAAGCTTTCTTT
NA	NA	TRBJ2-7	TRBV20-1	CSASFRTDFPAKIKQYF	TGCAGTGCCTCCTTTAGGACAGACTTTCCCGCCAAGATCAAGCAGTACTTC
NA	NA	TRBJ2-7	TRBV27	CASSFGPGNYEQYF	TGTGCCAGCAGTTTCGGCCCGGGGAACTACGAGCAGTACTTC
NA	many	TRBJ2-7	TRBV18	CASSPSTSMGEQYF	TGTGCCAGCTCACCGAGTACTAGCATGGGCGAGCAGTACTTC
NA	few	TRBJ2-7	TRBV19	CASTEPGQGVNEQYF	TGTGCCAGTACTGAACCCGGCCAGGGTGTCAACGAGCAGTACTTC
NA	many	TRBJ1-2	TRBV29-1	CSVDDRVNYGYTF	TGCAGCGTTGATGACAGAGTTAACTATGGCTACACCTTC
NA	few	TRBJ2-7	TRBV27	CASSLSAQGISYEQYF	TGTGCCAGCAGTTTATCGGCCCAGGGGATATCCTACGAGCAGTACTTC
NA	many	TRBJ2-7	TRBV6-2/TRBV6-3	CASEGSYEQYF	TGTGCCAGCGAGGGGTCCTACGAGCAGTACTTC
TRBD1	NA	TRBJ2-7	TRBV6-2/TRBV6-3	CASRRRQGNHEQYF	TGTGCCAGCAGACGTCGACAGGGGAACCACGAGCAGTACTTC
NA	many	TRBJ2-7	TRBV7-2	CASSSLGEEQYF	TGTGCCAGCAGCTCCCTGGGTGAGGAGCAGTACTTC
TRBD2	many	TRBJ2-7	TRBV28	CASSPPSGRFDEQYF	TGTGCCAGCAGCCCCCCCAGCGGGAGATTCGACGAGCAGTACTTC
TRBD2	many	TRBJ2-3	TRBV6-4	CASSDSSGGADTQYF	TGTGCCAGCAGTGACTCTAGCGGGGGGGCAGATACGCAGTATTTT
TRBD1	many	TRBJ1-3	TRBV9	CASSTSRTGGENTIYF	TGTGCCAGCAGCACAAGTAGGACAGGGGGCGAAAACACCATATATTTT
NA	many	TRBJ1-5	TRBV5-5	CASSSGWAQPQHF	TGTGCCAGCAGTTCCGGGTGGGCTCAGCCCCAGCATTTT
TRBD2	many	TRBJ2-2	TRBV6-2/TRBV6-3	CATVNVFTSGGVINTGELFF	TGTGCCACCGTAAACGTATTTACTAGCGGGGGAGTTATCAACACCGGGGAGCTGTTTTTT
NA	few	TRBJ1-4	TRBV6-6	CASGGSEKLFF	TGTGCCAGCGGAGGCTCAGAAAAACTGTTTTTT
NA	many	TRBJ2-2	TRBV19	CASRNPDSGELFF	TGTGCCAGTAGAAATCCGGACAGCGGGGAGCTGTTTTTT
NA	many	TRBJ2-2	TRBV5-1	CASSGDRTGELFF	TGCGCCAGCAGCGGGGATCGAACCGGGGAGCTGTTTTTT
TRBD2	many	TRBJ2-5	TRBV5-1	CASSSRTSGRETQYF	TGCGCCAGCAGTTCCCGGACTAGCGGGAGAGAGACCCAGTACTTC
NA	many	TRBJ1-4	TRBV12-3/TRBV12-4	CASSQGRNEKLFF	TGTGCCAGCAGTCAAGGGCGTAATGAAAAACTGTTTTTT
TRBD2	NA	TRBJ2-1	TRBV10-3	CTISSTTSGRSYSYNEQFF	TGTACCATCAGTTCGACGACTAGCGGGAGGTCTTACTCCTACAATGAGCAGTTCTTC
TRBD2	many	TRBJ2-4	TRBV15	CATRDHGDPGGPNIQYF	TGTGCCACCAGAGATCATGGGGACCCGGGAGGCCCAAACATTCAGTACTTC
TRBD2	few	TRBJ2-7	TRBV6-2/TRBV6-3	CASSYPDLGRGRLAGDPLEQYF	TGTGCCAGCAGTTACCCGGACCTGGGGCGGGGAAGACTAGCGGGAGACCCCCTCGAGCAGTACTTC
TRBD2	NA	TRBJ2-5	TRBV11-2	CASSLRPRTSGRAQETQYF	TGTGCCAGCAGCTTAAGACCCCGGACTAGCGGGAGGGCCCAAGAGACCCAGTACTTC
NA	NA	TRBJ2-5	TRBV5-8	CASGPGHLPYQETQYF	TGTGCCAGCGGCCCTGGCCACTTGCCGTACCAAGAGACCCAGTACTTC
NA	many	TRBJ2-1	TRBV20-1	CSARVGGYNEQFF	TGCAGTGCTAGAGTAGGGGGATACAATGAGCAGTTCTTC
TRBD2	few	TRBJ2-3	TRBV11-2	CASSSSSGGNPSTDTQYF	TGTGCCAGCAGCTCCTCTAGCGGGGGGAACCCTAGCACAGATACGCAGTATTTT
NA	NA	TRBJ2-1	TRBV5-1	CASSLGGAPSYNEQFF	TGCGCCAGCAGCTTGGGGGGAGCCCCCTCCTACAATGAGCAGTTCTTC
TRBD1	few	TRBJ2-2	TRBV6-6	CASSLQGVELFF	TGTGCCAGCAGTTTACAGGGGGTGGAGCTGTTTTTT
TRBD2	many	TRBJ2-1	TRBV7-9	CASRGLAGVLYNEQFF	TGTGCCAGCAGGGGACTAGCGGGAGTTCTCTACAATGAGCAGTTCTTC
TRBD2	many	TRBJ2-3	TRBV15	CATSRIRGLAGGPTDTQYF	TGTGCCACCAGCAGGATTCGAGGTCTAGCGGGAGGCCCTACAGATACGCAGTATTTT
TRBD2	few	TRBJ2-1	TRBV4-3	CASSQGPSSGSFYNEQFF	TGCGCCAGCAGCCAAGGTCCCTCTAGCGGGAGCTTCTACAATGAGCAGTTCTTC
NA	many	TRBJ1-1	TRBV4-2	CASSQEDNLAFF	TGTGCCAGCAGCCAAGAGGACAATCTGGCTTTCTTT
TRBD1	few	TRBJ2-6	TRBV5-1	CASSSKGQGALTGANVLTF	TGCGCCAGCAGCTCTAAAGGACAGGGGGCCCTAACTGGGGCCAACGTCCTGACTTTC
NA	many	TRBJ1-2	TRBV10-3	CAISESVGPVYGYTF	TGTGCCATCAGTGAGTCGGTGGGGCCAGTCTATGGCTACACCTTC
NA	many	TRBJ1-5	TRBV12-3/TRBV12-4	CASSPPLGVNQPQHF	TGTGCCAGCAGTCCTCCTCTTGGGGTGAATCAGCCCCAGCATTTT
NA	many	TRBJ1-1	TRBV7-2	CASSLAGRGGWNTEAFF	TGTGCCAGCAGCTTAGCGGGCAGGGGAGGGTGGAACACTGAAGCTTTCTTT
NA	many	TRBJ2-5	TRBV12-3/TRBV12-4	CASTSAVGETQYF	TGTGCCAGCACCTCCGCGGTTGGGGAGACCCAGTACTTC
NA	many	TRBJ1-1	TRBV12-3/TRBV12-4	CASSTTGMGYTEAFF	TGTGCCAGCAGCACCACAGGGATGGGGTACACTGAAGCTTTCTTT
NA	few	TRBJ2-5	TRBV5-1	CASSLVPAVQETQYF	TGCGCCAGCAGCTTGGTGCCAGCGGTACAAGAGACCCAGTACTTC